Below are 3 T cell receptor beta chains sequenced from a single sample in a study of OX40 agonist ivuxolimab in advanced cancers. TCRdb's copy holds only in-frame clones and misses some; the assay was immunoSEQ multiplex PCR. The profile covers about 45,000 clones, with 84% appearing a single time and roughly 15% taken by the ten largest. This specimen consisted of CD4+ or CD8+ T cells sorted from blood, obtained in a trial of the OX40 agonist ivuxolimab. Every receptor here comes from an adult with an advanced solid tumor such as melanoma, head and neck, liver or kidney cancer.

The rearrangement uses TRBV4-1 and TRBJ2-7; D possibly corresponds to TRBD1 (5 bases). V lost 4 bases and J lost 2, with 18 bases in between. Per the germline V gene, CDR1 is MGHRA and CDR2 is YSYEKL. CDR3 length equals 16 residues. The CDR3 nucleotides are TGCGCCAGCAGCCTCTTTGGGGCAGGCGCAACCTACGAGCAGTACTTC. Protein sequence: CASSLFGAGATYEQYF.

The chain combines TRBV29-1 with TRBJ2-7; 7 bases are shared with TRBD1. The CDR3 has 13 residues. Germline trimming cut 4 bases from V and 4 bases from J; bases unmatched to any gene: 7. The germline V gene has CDR1 SQVTM and CDR2 ANQGSEA. In DNA form, the CDR3 reads TGCAGCGTTGGGGAACAGGGGCCATACGAGCAGTACTTC. This sequence encodes CSVGEQGPYEQYF.

The chain employs TRBV9 and TRBJ2-7; TRBD2 is a possible D gene (5 bases). CDR3 length: 16 residues. CDR1 SGDLS and CDR2 YYNGEE come from the germline V gene. Trimming removed 0 bases at V and 0 bases at J, with 13 bases between. Written as DNA, the CDR3 is TGTGCCAGCAGCGTAGATTCGAGCGGAGTCTCCTACGAGCAGTACTTC. It specifies CASSVDSSGVSYEQYF.